This section outlines one TCR beta chain sequence together with its context. Its antigen is as yet unknown. The data are from a study of cytomegalovirus exposure and HLA in healthy donors. Study outcomes and limitations: In a later analysis, compared with equally common non-associated chains, HLA-associated beta chains were more expanded.

Per the germline V gene, CDR1 is SGHRS and CDR2 is YFSETQ. V lost 4 bases, J lost 0 bases, and 5 bases stayed unmatched. The CDR3 loop spans 16 amino acids. A multiplex PCR was run with 60 Vbeta primers and 13 Jbeta primers. Measured with immunoSEQ multiplex PCR; TCRdb has only the in-frame clones, and not every one. The sample lists some 120,000 clones; around three quarters were seen once. The specimen was PBMCs. The TCR was taken from a woman in her 50s in good health and CMV-seronegative. The chain combines TRBV5-1 with TRBJ1-1; TRBD1 matches at 11 bases. CDR3 nucleotides: TGCGCCAGCAGCCCCGGGACAGGGGGAGTGAACACTGAAGCTTTCTTT. Residues: CASSPGTGGVNTEAFF.